A selection of T cell receptor beta chains follows, all from one sample in a study of HIV-infected children after antiretroviral therapy interruption. TCRdb redid the calling of the 3' RACE reads with MiXCR, one entry per CDR3 protein. The sample carries 90,000 or so distinct CDR3 sequences, 6% to 8.5% recorded once. The starting material was CD45RA+ CD4+ T cells from PBMCs, pooled from several time points, obtained from a donor given antiretroviral therapy, either interrupted or continuous. These TCRs come from a pool of human donors with HIV. Each CDR3 is given with its conserved first and last residue. D genes are given only for firm matches. Clone size is given for some rows only: seen once, a few or many times, or a class if the clone is expanded.

TRBV12-5	16	.	.	TRBJ1-3	TGTGCTAGTGACCCCCTTAAGGGAAGCTCTGGAAACACCATATATTTT	CASDPLKGSSGNTIYF
TRBV2	14	many	TRBD1	TRBJ2-1	TGTGCCAATCCCCGTGGGGGGGACAGGGATGAGCAGTTCTTC	CANPRGGDRDEQFF
TRBV18	12	many	.	TRBJ1-2	TGTGCCAGCTCACCACTAGCTGAGGGCTACACCTTC	CASSPLAEGYTF
TRBV19	15	.	.	TRBJ2-2	TGTGCCAGCACCTCTGGGACCGGGGTCACCGGGGAGCTGTTTTTT	CASTSGTGVTGELFF
TRBV7-2	15	.	TRBD2	TRBJ2-7	TGTGCCAGCAGCCAACTAGCGGGGGGGCCGGGCGAGCAGTACTTC	CASSQLAGGPGEQYF
TRBV14	14	few	TRBD1	TRBJ1-4	TGTGCCAGCAGCCCGACAGGGGATAATGAAAAACTGTTTTTT	CASSPTGDNEKLFF
TRBV28	15	.	TRBD1	TRBJ2-1	TGTGCCAGCAGTTTAGGGGCAGGGGGTACCAATGAGCAGTTCTTC	CASSLGAGGTNEQFF
TRBV11-2	19	many	TRBD1	TRBJ2-4	TGTGCCAGCAGCTCGCAACGGGGGACAGGGTATACCGTCGAAAACATTCAGTACTTC	CASSSQRGTGYTVENIQYF
TRBV20-1	14	many	.	TRBJ1-1	TGCAGTGCTAGAGATTGGGGGAAGAACACTGAAGCTTTCTTT	CSARDWGKNTEAFF
TRBV3-1	16	.	.	TRBJ1-2	TGTGCCAGCACCGAAAGGAAACCCCAGGGAAACTATGGCTACACCTTC	CASTERKPQGNYGYTF
TRBV19	12	.	.	TRBJ1-2	TGTGCCAGTAAAGATAGGGGGACTGGCTACACCTTC	CASKDRGTGYTF
TRBV20-1	15	many	TRBD1	TRBJ1-5	TGCAGTGCTAGTGATAACAGGGGTGGCAATCAGCCCCAGCATTTT	CSASDNRGGNQPQHF
TRBV3-2	17	many	.	TRBJ1-1	TGTGCCAGCAGCCAAGATACCCTGTGGGGACTGAACACTGAAGCTTTCTTT	CASSQDTLWGLNTEAFF
TRBV5-8	16	many	.	TRBJ1-5	TGTGCCAGCAGCCTCGAGGGTCGCCGGGCAAATCAGCCCCAGCATTTT	CASSLEGRRANQPQHF
TRBV6-4	13	many	.	TRBJ1-1	TGTGCCAGCAGTGACAGGGTGAACACTGAAGCTTTCTTT	CASSDRVNTEAFF
TRBV7-2	14	many	.	TRBJ1-3	TGTGCCAGCGAGAGGGCCGCATCTGGAAACACCATATATTTT	CASERAASGNTIYF
TRBV20-1	16	.	TRBD2	TRBJ2-1	TGCAGTGGGCAAGCGGGGGCCGCCCTTCGCTACAATGAGCAGTTCTTC	CSGQAGAALRYNEQFF
TRBV11-2	15	many	.	TRBJ2-7	TGTGCCAGCAGCGCTCAGCAGGGTGGCTCCTACGAGCAGTACTTC	CASSAQQGGSYEQYF
TRBV19	14	many	TRBD1	TRBJ2-3	TGTGCCAGTAGAAGACAGGGAATCGCAGATACGCAGTATTTT	CASRRQGIADTQYF
TRBV20-1	14	many	TRBD1	TRBJ2-3	TGCAGTGCTCCCCGGACAGGGGCCCTTATTATGCAGTATTTT	CSAPRTGALIMQYF
TRBV3-1	13	.	.	TRBJ1-1	TGTGCCAACAGCCGGCAGGGCAACACTGAAGCTTTCTTT	CANSRQGNTEAFF
TRBV28	16	many	.	TRBJ1-3	TGTGCCAGCAGTTTATCCGCAGGGACGGATGGAAACACCATATATTTT	CASSLSAGTDGNTIYF
TRBV20-1	15	many	TRBD1	TRBJ1-5	TGCAGTGCTAGAAACCGACAGGGGCCAGATCAGCCCCAGCATTTT	CSARNRQGPDQPQHF
TRBV5-5	13	many	.	TRBJ2-1	TGTGCCAGCAGCTTTCTAAACCGAAATGAGCAGTTCTTC	CASSFLNRNEQFF
TRBV6-5	15	many	TRBD2	TRBJ2-3	TGTGCCAGCAGGAGTCTAGCGGGGGGGCAGGATACGCAGTATTTT	CASRSLAGGQDTQYF
TRBV4-2	14	few	TRBD2	TRBJ2-1	TGTGCCAGCAGCCTTTGGACTAGCGAGGATGAGCAGTTCTTC	CASSLWTSEDEQFF
TRBV27	15	many	.	TRBJ1-3	TGTGCCAGCAGTTTATCGGGGGGTTACGGAAACACCATATATTTT	CASSLSGGYGNTIYF
TRBV24-1	16	many	.	TRBJ2-5	TGTGCCACCAGTGCCGGGGGCGGGAAACTAGAAGAGACCCAGTACTTC	CATSAGGGKLEETQYF
TRBV11-1	14	.	.	TRBJ2-2	TGTGCCAGCAGCCGAGACGGGAACACCGGGGAGCTGTTTTTT	CASSRDGNTGELFF
TRBV29-1	14	many	.	TRBJ1-1	TGCAGCGTTGAAGTGGACAAAAGATACACTGAAGCTTTCTTT	CSVEVDKRYTEAFF
TRBV30	13	many	.	TRBJ1-1	TGTGCCTGGAGTGTTAACATGAACACTGAAGCTTTCTTT	CAWSVNMNTEAFF
TRBV7-2	15	few	TRBD1	TRBJ2-1	TGTGCCAGCAGCGACAGGGGGCACCTTTTCAATGAGCAGTTCTTC	CASSDRGHLFNEQFF
TRBV5-1	15	.	.	TRBJ2-7	TGCGCCAGCAGCTTGGACGGGACACCCTCCTACGAGCAGTACTTC	CASSLDGTPSYEQYF
TRBV30	14	many	.	TRBJ1-1	TGTGCCTGGAGTGTTTCAGGAATGAACACTGAAGCTTTCTTT	CAWSVSGMNTEAFF
TRBV27	14	few	TRBD1	TRBJ1-2	TGTGCCAGCAGTCGGACAGGCCCCAAGGGCGGCTACACCTTC	CASSRTGPKGGYTF
TRBV28	14	many	.	TRBJ2-5	TGTGCCAGCAGCTCCGACCCAGCCCAAGAGACCCAGTACTTC	CASSSDPAQETQYF
TRBV19	13	many	TRBD1	TRBJ1-1	TGTGCCAGTAGTATACTACAGGGGACTGAAGCTTTCTTT	CASSILQGTEAFF